This T cell receptor (beta chain) comes out of a study of cytomegalovirus exposure and HLA in healthy donors. The PCR used 60 Vbeta and 13 Jbeta primers. This table comes from immunoSEQ multiplex PCR, and its TCRdb copy is limited to in-frame clones, with some not included. The data contain 100,000 to 150,000 clones, around four fifths of them singletons. After removal of 2 bases from V and 0 bases from J, the junction contained 3 bases not matched to a gene. The CDR3 has 16 residues. CDR1 GTSNPN and CDR2 SVGIG come from the germline V gene (reference sequence). In the case of this clone: Antigen unknown.

Study outcomes and limitations: In a later analysis, at a false discovery rate of 0.05, 17,000 or so TCR beta sequences were associated with HLA alleles. The later analysis indicated that the majority of CMV-associated TCR beta chains appeared HLA-restricted.

Sample: PBMCs. The TCR sequence derives from a woman in her forties in good health and CMV-seropositive. The J gene is TRBJ2-1, the V gene TRBV30; 11 nucleotides match TRBD1. The CDR3, as DNA: TGTGCCTGGAGTCCCGGGACAGGGGGCTCCTACAATGAGCAGTTCTTC. Its translation: CAWSPGTGGSYNEQFF.